This T cell receptor beta chain was recovered during a study of memory CD4+ T cells and cytomegalovirus serostatus. Study-wide context: Of the healthy Belgian adults, several were CMV seropositive and about 24 seronegative. General study findings and limits: Each of 60 to 80 CMV-associated TCRbeta sequences occurred in one to five individuals.

As for this clone: Its specificity is unknown.

Single viable CD3+CD4+CD8-CD45RO+ cells were sorted as the memory CD4+ T cells. Serostatus was set by detecting CMV pp150, pp28, p38, p52 IgG. CD4+ T cells were isolated by positive magnetic selection. Germline CDR1 reads MNHEY; CDR2 reads SMNVEV (reference sequence). V lost 3 bases and J lost 2, with 11 bases in between. CDR3 length equals 14 residues. Here immunoSEQ multiplex PCR was the method, and the copy in TCRdb shows in-frame clones only, minus some. The sample shows around 41,000 clones, approximately 80% of them seen only once. The gene calls are TRBV27 and TRBJ2-7, with a weak D call TRBD1 (5 bases). Material for sequencing was memory CD4+ T cells from blood. The receptor was derived from an adult in good health and CMV-seronegative. CDR3 residues: CASSFSAGTYEQYF. CDR3 sequence (DNA): TGTGCCAGCAGTTTTTCGGCAGGGACCTACGAGCAGTACTTC.